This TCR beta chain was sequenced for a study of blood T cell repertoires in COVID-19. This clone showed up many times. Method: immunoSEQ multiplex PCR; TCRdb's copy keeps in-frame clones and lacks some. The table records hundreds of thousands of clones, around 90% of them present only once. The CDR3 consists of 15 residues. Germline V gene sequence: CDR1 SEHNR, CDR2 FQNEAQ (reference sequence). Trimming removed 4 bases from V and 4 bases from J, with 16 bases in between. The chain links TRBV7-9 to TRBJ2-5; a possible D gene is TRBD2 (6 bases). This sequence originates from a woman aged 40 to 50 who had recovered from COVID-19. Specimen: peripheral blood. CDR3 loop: CASSYVPSAPETQYF. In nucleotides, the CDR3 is TGTGCCAGCAGCTACGTCCCTAGCGCACCAGAGACCCAGTACTTC.